This T cell receptor beta chain was documented in a study of blood T cell repertoires in COVID-19. Study context: There were acute and convalescent COVID-19 samples, and they came from the United States, Italy and Spain. T cells, B-cell-depleted T cells, or PBMCs provided the cDNA or gDNA that served as material.

Per the study methods: It was from reference gene primer amplification that nucleated cell counts were estimated. The protocol was immunoSEQ multiplex PCR, while the TCRdb copy is restricted to in-frame clones and leaves out a portion. D and trimming come from the DNA, and the V and J calls and clone size come from that table. The sample has 200,000 to 250,000 clones, around three quarters seen once. V was cut by 6 bases and J by 5 bases, with 11 bases left in between. Germline values: CDR1 MDHEN, CDR2 SYDVKM. The CDR3 runs to 13 residues. Sequenced: peripheral blood. This receptor was obtained from a woman between 70 and 85 years old with acute or convalescent COVID-19. The V gene is TRBV28, the J gene TRBJ1-5; tentative D call: TRBD1 (5 bases). In nucleotides, the CDR3 is TGTGCCAGCAGGCAAGACAGCTATCAGCCCCAGCATTTT. This gives the protein CASRQDSYQPQHF.